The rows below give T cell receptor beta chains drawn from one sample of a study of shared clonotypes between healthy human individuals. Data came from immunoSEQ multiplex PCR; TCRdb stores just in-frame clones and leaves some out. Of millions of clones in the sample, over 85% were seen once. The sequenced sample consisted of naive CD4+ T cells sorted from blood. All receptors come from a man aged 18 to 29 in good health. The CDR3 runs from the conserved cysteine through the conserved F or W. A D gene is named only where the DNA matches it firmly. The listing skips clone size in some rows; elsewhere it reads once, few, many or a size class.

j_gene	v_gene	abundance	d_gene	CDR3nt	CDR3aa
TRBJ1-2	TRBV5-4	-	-	TGTGCCAGCAGCTTGGGGTTATCTGGGAGCGCTCCGAGTGGCTACACCTTC	CASSLGLSGSAPSGYTF
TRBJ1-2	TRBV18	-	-	TGTGCCAGCTCACCACCGGGCGCGCCGTCTAACTATGGCTACACCTTC	CASSPPGAPSNYGYTF
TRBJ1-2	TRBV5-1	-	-	TGCGCCAGCTCTGTCGCCCTAGGGGGCTATGGCTACACCTTC	CASSVALGGYGYTF
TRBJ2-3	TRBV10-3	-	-	TGTGCCATCAGTGAAGGCCAATTTGGGCCGTATTTT	CAISEGQFGPYF
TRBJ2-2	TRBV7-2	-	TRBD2	TGTGCCAGTACGCCGGGACTAGCGGGAGGGCCTCCCGGGGAGCTGTTTTTT	CASTPGLAGGPPGELFF
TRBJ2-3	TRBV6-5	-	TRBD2	TGTGCCAGCAGTTGGACTAGCGGTCGGGTTTTAGATACGCAGTATTTT	CASSWTSGRVLDTQYF
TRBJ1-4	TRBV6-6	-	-	TGTGCCAGCAATGCCGGGACAAGAAATGAAAAACTGTTTTTT	CASNAGTRNEKLFF
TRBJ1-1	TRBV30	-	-	TGTGCCTGGAGTTTAGGACAGAGGAACACTGAAGCTTTCTTT	CAWSLGQRNTEAFF
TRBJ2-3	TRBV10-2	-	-	TGCGCCAGCAGTCGGTGGCCCACAGATACGCAGTATTTT	CASSRWPTDTQYF
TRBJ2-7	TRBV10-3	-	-	TGTGCCATCAGCGCCTTGGGGGAATCCTACGAGCAGTACTTC	CAISALGESYEQYF
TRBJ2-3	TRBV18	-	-	TGTGCCAGCTCAACCGGGCTGGGAGATACGCAGTATTTT	CASSTGLGDTQYF
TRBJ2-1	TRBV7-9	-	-	TGTGCCAGCAGCTTAGAGGCTAGGGAGGTCTTC	CASSLEAREVF
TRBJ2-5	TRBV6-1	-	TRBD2	TGTGCCAGCAGTGAAGATTTTCGGGCGGGGGGTTATCCGGAGACCCAGTACTTC	CASSEDFRAGGYPETQYF
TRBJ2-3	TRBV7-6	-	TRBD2	TGTGCCAGCAGCTTAGGGACTAGCGGTGGGTTTAGCACAGATACGCAGTATTTT	CASSLGTSGGFSTDTQYF
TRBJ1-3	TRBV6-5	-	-	TGTGCCAGCAGTTACGGTCTCGGGGGAGGTGGAAACACCATATATTTT	CASSYGLGGGGNTIYF
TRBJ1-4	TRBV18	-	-	TGTGCCAGCTCACCAGGCCGGGGTGAAAAACTGTTTTTT	CASSPGRGEKLFF
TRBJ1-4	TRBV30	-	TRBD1	TGTGCCTGGAGTGTGGGGGACAGACGTTCTGAAAAACTGTTTTTT	CAWSVGDRRSEKLFF
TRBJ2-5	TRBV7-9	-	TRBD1	TGTGCCAGCAGCTTAGAATTAGGACAGGGGCCAGAGACCCAGTACTTC	CASSLELGQGPETQYF
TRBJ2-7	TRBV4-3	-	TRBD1	TGCGCCAGCAGCGAGGGACAGGGTAGATGCGAGCAGTACTTC	CASSEGQGRCEQYF
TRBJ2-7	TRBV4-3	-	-	TGCGCCAGCAGCCAAGATCGGTGGGAGGGGGGCCCCTACGAGCAGTACTTC	CASSQDRWEGGPYEQYF
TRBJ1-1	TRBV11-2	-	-	TGTGCCAGCAGCTTAGTTTCTCTTAACACTGAAGCTTTCTTT	CASSLVSLNTEAFF
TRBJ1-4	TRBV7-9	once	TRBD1	TGTGCCAGCAGCCCTGGGACAGTGCCAACTAATGAAAAACTGTTTTTT	CASSPGTVPTNEKLFF
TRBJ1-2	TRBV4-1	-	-	TGCGCCAGCAGCCGGGACCTTAACTATGGCTACACCTTC	CASSRDLNYGYTF
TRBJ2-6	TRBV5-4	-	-	TGTGCCAGCAGCCCGCAAACAGTGCTCTCTGGGGCCAACGTCCTGACTTTC	CASSPQTVLSGANVLTF
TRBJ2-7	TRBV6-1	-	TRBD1	TGTGCCAGCAGTCCGACGACAGGGAACAGCGAGCAGTACTTC	CASSPTTGNSEQYF
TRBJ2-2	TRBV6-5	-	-	TGTGCCAGCAGTTCCATCCGGGTTGACACCGGGGAGCTGTTTTTT	CASSSIRVDTGELFF
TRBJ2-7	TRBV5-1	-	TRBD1	TGCGCCAGCAGCTTTGAGGACAGGGGGCAGGACGAGCAGTACTTC	CASSFEDRGQDEQYF
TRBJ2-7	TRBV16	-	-	TGTGCCAGCAGCCAATCTGCGGTGCCCTACGAGCAGTACTTC	CASSQSAVPYEQYF
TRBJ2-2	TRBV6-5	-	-	TGTGCCAGCAGAAAGGACGGAACCACCGGGGAGCTGTTTTTT	CASRKDGTTGELFF
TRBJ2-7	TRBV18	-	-	TGTGCCAGCTCACCATCCGGGACAAGTTTCGAGCAGTACTTC	CASSPSGTSFEQYF
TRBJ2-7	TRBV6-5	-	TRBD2	TGTGCCAGCAGTTATCTAGCGGACTCCTACGAGCAGTACTTC	CASSYLADSYEQYF
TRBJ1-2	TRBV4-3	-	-	TGCGCCAGCAGCCAAGATTCGGCAGGGCGCTATGGCTACACCTTC	CASSQDSAGRYGYTF
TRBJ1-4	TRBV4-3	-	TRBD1	TGCGCCAGCAGCGCTGACAGGGTGCGGAGTGAAAAACTGTTTTTT	CASSADRVRSEKLFF
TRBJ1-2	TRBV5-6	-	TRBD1	TGTGCCAGCAGCTTTCTGGACAGGGGGCCTAACTATGGCTACACCTTC	CASSFLDRGPNYGYTF
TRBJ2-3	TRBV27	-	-	TGTGCCAGCAGACAGGGTTCCGATACGCAGTATTTT	CASRQGSDTQYF
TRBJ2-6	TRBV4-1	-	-	TGCGCCAGCAGCCAGATGGACAGACCATCTGGGGCCAACGTCCTGACTTTC	CASSQMDRPSGANVLTF
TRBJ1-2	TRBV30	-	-	TGTGCCTGGAGGGGGCAGGGGTGGTACTATGGCTACACCTTC	CAWRGQGWYYGYTF
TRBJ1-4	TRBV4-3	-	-	TGCGCCAGCAGCCAAGCCCAGGGCCCCACTAATGAAAAACTGTTTTTT	CASSQAQGPTNEKLFF
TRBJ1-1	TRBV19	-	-	TGTGCCAGTAGGGGACGGTTAGGGAACACTGAAGCTTTCTTT	CASRGRLGNTEAFF
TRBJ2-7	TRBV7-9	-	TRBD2	TGTGCCAGCAGCTTAACCGGGACTAGCTGGGCCGAGCAGTACTTC	CASSLTGTSWAEQYF
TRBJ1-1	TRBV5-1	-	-	TGCGCCAGCAGCTTGGCTATAAACACTGAAGCTTTCTTT	CASSLAINTEAFF
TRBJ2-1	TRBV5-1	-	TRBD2	TGCGCCAGCAGCCACACTAGCGGGAGTACCTACAATGAGCAGTTCTTC	CASSHTSGSTYNEQFF
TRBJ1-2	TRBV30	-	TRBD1	TGTGCCTGGAGTGCCGACCGACAGGGACGAGGCTACACCTTC	CAWSADRQGRGYTF
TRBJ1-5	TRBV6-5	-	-	TGTGCCAGCAGCCGCCAATGGGATAGCAATCAGCCCCAGCATTTT	CASSRQWDSNQPQHF
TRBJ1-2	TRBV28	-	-	TGTGCCAGCAGTTTATTTCAGGGAGCGGATGGCTACACCTTC	CASSLFQGADGYTF
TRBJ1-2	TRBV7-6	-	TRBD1	TGTGCCAGCAGCCCCCCACGACAGGGGGCTAATTGGTATGGCTACACCTTC	CASSPPRQGANWYGYTF
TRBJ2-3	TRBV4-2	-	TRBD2	TGTGCCAGCAGCCAAGTTGTTGGGAAAGTAGCGGGGGCCGGGATCTCTAGCACAGATACGCAGTATTTT	CASSQVVGKVAGAGISSTDTQYF
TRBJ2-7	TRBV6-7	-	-	TGTGCCAGCAGGGGGTCGGGCTCCTACGAGCAGTACTTC	CASRGSGSYEQYF
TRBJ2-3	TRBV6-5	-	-	TGTGCCAGCAAACCCCGGACAGACACAGATACGCAGTATTTT	CASKPRTDTDTQYF
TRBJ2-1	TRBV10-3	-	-	TGTGCCATCAGTGAGGACCGGAGCTCCTACAATGAGCAGTTCTTC	CAISEDRSSYNEQFF
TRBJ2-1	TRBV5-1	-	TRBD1	TGCGCCAGCAGCTTGGCCGGACAGGGTTACAATGAGCAGTTCTTC	CASSLAGQGYNEQFF
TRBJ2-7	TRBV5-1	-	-	TGCGCCAGCAGCTTGGCAGGGCAAACTACCTACGAGCAGTACTTC	CASSLAGQTTYEQYF
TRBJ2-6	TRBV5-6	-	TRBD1	TGTGCCAGCAGCTCCGGGACAGGGTTCGGGGCCAACGTCCTGACTTTC	CASSSGTGFGANVLTF
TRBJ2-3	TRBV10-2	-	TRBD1	TGCGCCAGCAGTGAAGACAGGGACAGGGGTGCAGCAGATACGCAGTATTTT	CASSEDRDRGAADTQYF
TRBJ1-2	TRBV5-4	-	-	TGTGCCAGCAGCTTAAGGGAGAACTATGGCTACACCTTC	CASSLRENYGYTF